This record concerns one T cell receptor (beta chain) sequence. Its antigen has not been determined. The data were obtained in a study of monozygotic twins with inflammatory bowel disease (dated by TCRdb to about 2019). Looking at the study overall: The full study comprised around 28 monozygotic twin pairs: nine German pairs (four IBD-concordant, five IBD-discordant) and 19 IBD-discordant Danish pairs. Each individual had, on average, about 151 000 unique TCRalpha sequences and 181 000 unique TCRbeta sequences available for analysis. Disease-associated traits were sought mainly through comparisons between IBD patients and their genetically identical healthy co-twins within discordant pairs. The paper's findings and limits, for the study overall: No single strong signal or clonotype linked to IBD turned up in the results, so the idea that one exists was not supported. Compared with healthy twins, IBD patients had fewer clonotypes in common with other individuals, a difference most pronounced in patients showing signs of disease activity. A decrease in TCRbeta repertoire diversity, as measured by inverse Simpson index, was observed in IBD patients compared with their healthy co-twins. The analysis was unable to tell different T cell subtypes apart. Concordant and discordant twins showed no difference in repertoire similarity, possibly because of limited statistical power. Because patients were on differing immunosuppressive treatments, the repertoires may have picked up extra background noise and inter-individual variability.

The CDR3 spans 16 residues, from the cysteine through the phenylalanine. The nucleotide record is missing. Taken from the germline V gene, the CDR1 and CDR2 loops are MDHEN and SYDVKM. The library was obtained by 5' RACE. For each TCR library, 3,500 to 4,000 ng of total RNA was used. For each sample, cDNA was synthesized in eight separate reactions using SMARTScribe reverse transcriptase. Unique molecular identifiers containing a 6-nucleotide sample barcode were introduced through template switching during cDNA synthesis. Amplification of TCRalpha and TCRbeta cDNA involved two nested PCRs of roughly 17 and 9 cycles, and each PCR was followed by bead purification. Before amplification, the cDNA was both treated with uracil DNA-glycosylase and purified with the QIAquick PCR purification kit. The second PCR was the step at which Illumina TruSeq-compatible adapters and sample-specific barcodes were added. TapeStation and Qubit were used to check library quality and concentration, and about 5.2 ng of each library went into the pool. Sequencing of the pooled libraries was done on an Illumina HiSeq2500 single-index Rapid Run using custom sequencing primers and 2 x 100 bp reads. The original methods were these. UMI-based consensus assembly with MiGEC version 1.2.6 was used to correct PCR and sequencing errors. MiXCR version 2.1.1 was used for V(D)J alignment, clonotype assembly and CDR3 extraction. To normalise gene usage, clonotype sharing and MAIT/NKT TCR abundance, the analysis used the top 1000, 10 000 and 20 000 clonotypes per sample. Diversity was computed as the inverse Simpson index with the vegan R package after downsampling to 27 000 UMIs. Statistical testing used paired Mann-Whitney U tests on the discordant twin pairs and applied Benjamini-Hochberg correction for multiple testing. The reads went through TCRdb reprocessing, and each CDR3 protein sequence gets one entry with no DNA. None of the V and J calls come from the authors' own analysis; TCRdb made them. For this sample, the table gives about 450,000 distinct CDR3 sequences. The top ten hold roughly 2.2% of the sample.

An approximately 2.3 ml peripheral blood sample was drawn into PAXgene tubes per donor and stored at -80°C. Without any T cell sorting, total RNA was extracted from whole blood using the PAXgene blood miRNA kit on an automated QIAcube. Peripheral blood from monozygotic twin pairs who were concordant or discordant for inflammatory bowel disease underwent deep TCRalpha and TCRbeta repertoire profiling using unique molecular barcoding. Smoking habits were recorded for all twin pairs, and each individual was classified as a current, former or never smoker. The sequencing sample was made of blood. The chain employs TRBV28 and TRBJ1-2; lacking DNA, the TRBD1 call made by TCRdb goes unchecked. This clonotype was sampled from a human donor with ulcerative colitis or Crohn's disease, or a healthy co-twin of an affected twin (not recorded which). The CDR3: CASTSRRGPPYYGYTF.